This T cell receptor beta chain was obtained from a study of technical replicates of blood from a handful of donors. Deletions cut 8 bases from V and 2 bases from J, with 13 bases between. The CDR3 is 13 amino acids. Germline loops: CDR1 SNHLY, CDR2 FYNNEI. The data were produced by immunoSEQ multiplex PCR, yet TCRdb's version contains in-frame clones alone and is incomplete. Here the sample spans fewer than 85,000 clones, about 96% being singletons. The TCR was taken from a human donor in good health. The V call is TRBV2, the J call TRBJ2-7, with D perhaps TRBD2 (6 bases). The specimen was T cells isolated from PBMCs. The CDR3 DNA reads TGTGCCAGCCGGGGGACGAGCGCCTACGAGCAGTACTTC. Protein product: CASRGTSAYEQYF.